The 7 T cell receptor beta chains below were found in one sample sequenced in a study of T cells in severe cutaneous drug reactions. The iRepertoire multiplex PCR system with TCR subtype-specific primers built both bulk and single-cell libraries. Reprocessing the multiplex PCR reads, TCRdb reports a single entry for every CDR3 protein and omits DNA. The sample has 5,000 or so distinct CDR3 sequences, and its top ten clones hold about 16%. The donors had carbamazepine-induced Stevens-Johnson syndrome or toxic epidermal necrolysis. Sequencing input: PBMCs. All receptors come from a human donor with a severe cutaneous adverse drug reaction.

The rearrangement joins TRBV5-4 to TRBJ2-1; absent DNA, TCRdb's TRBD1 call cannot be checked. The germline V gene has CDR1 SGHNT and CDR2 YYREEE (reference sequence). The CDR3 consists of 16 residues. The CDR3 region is CASSLGGGQGVNEQFF.

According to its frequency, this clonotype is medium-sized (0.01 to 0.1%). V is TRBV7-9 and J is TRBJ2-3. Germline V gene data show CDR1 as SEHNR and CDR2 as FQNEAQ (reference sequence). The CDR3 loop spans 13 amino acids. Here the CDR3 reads CASSLVITDTQYF.

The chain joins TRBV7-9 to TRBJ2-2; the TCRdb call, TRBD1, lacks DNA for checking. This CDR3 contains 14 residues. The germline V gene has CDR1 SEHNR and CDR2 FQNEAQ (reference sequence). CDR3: CASSGQSGTGELFF.

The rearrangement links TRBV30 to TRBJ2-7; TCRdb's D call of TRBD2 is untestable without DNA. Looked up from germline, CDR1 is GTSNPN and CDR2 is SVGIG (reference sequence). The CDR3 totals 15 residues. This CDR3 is CAWSHGLAGTYEQYF.

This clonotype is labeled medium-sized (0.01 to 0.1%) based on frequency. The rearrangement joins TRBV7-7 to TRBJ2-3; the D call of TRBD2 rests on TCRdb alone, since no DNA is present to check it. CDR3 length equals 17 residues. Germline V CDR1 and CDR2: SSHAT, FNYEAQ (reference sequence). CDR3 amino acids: CASSHPALADSTDTQYF.

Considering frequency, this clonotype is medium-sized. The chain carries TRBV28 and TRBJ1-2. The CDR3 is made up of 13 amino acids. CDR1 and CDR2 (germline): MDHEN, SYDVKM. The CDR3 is CASRVRVNYGYTF.

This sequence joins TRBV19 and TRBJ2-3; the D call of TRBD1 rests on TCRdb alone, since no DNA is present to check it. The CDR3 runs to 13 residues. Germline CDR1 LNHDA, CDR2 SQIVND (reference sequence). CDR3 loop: CASSGGRADTQYF.